These T cell receptor beta chains were read from a single sample in a study of response to subunit inactivated influenza vaccine. MiXCR, run by TCRdb on the RT-PCR reads, gives a single entry per CDR3 protein. The sample shows over 450,000 distinct CDR3 sequences, 10% to 15% of them seen only once. The starting material was PBMCs from blood, obtained 40 to 50 days after vaccination. The source of these receptors is a man aged 50 to 60 who received an inactivated influenza vaccine. The conserved cysteine and the conserved F or W are not part of the CDR3 here. A D gene is named only where the DNA matches it firmly.

TRBV7-9	TRBJ2-3	TRBD2	13	ASSFLAGKADTQY
TRBV5-1	TRBJ2-7	NA	11	ASSSGPADEQY
TRBV6-2/TRBV6-3	TRBJ2-7	NA	13	ASIPGKGVSYEQY
TRBV6-2/TRBV6-3	TRBJ2-5	TRBD2	13	ASSYGGLAGETQY
TRBV7-9	TRBJ2-2	NA	14	ASSMDWGGNTGELF
TRBV29-1	TRBJ1-5	TRBD1	13	SVRTGYNSNQPQH
TRBV7-2	TRBJ2-2	NA	12	ASSLGMDTGELF
TRBV4-3	TRBJ2-1	TRBD2	15	ASSQDRGGGDYNEQF
TRBV5-1	TRBJ2-7	NA	12	ASSLATGTDEQY
TRBV13	TRBJ2-1	NA	13	ASSLDGGEGNEQF
TRBV5-1	TRBJ1-5	NA	13	ASSLEGDSNQPQH
TRBV6-2/TRBV6-3	TRBJ2-1	NA	13	ASSRTTRAHNEQF
TRBV6-2/TRBV6-3	TRBJ2-3	TRBD2	14	ASSYWLAGGGDTQY
TRBV20-1	TRBJ2-1	TRBD2	13	SASNSGRTYNEQF
TRBV12-3/TRBV12-4	TRBJ1-5	NA	13	ASSFGVSVNQPQH
TRBV12-3/TRBV12-4	TRBJ2-7	NA	12	ASSKGRSGYEQY
TRBV4-3	TRBJ2-4	TRBD1	12	ASSQAGTANIQY
TRBV6-5	TRBJ2-2	TRBD2	14	ASSYSWREYPGELF
TRBV4-3	TRBJ2-5	TRBD2	14	ASSQDYLAGVETQY
TRBV6-1	TRBJ2-5	NA	14	ASTLGIRGFQETQY
TRBV6-6	TRBJ2-7	NA	9	ASSSEGEQY
TRBV7-9	TRBJ2-3	TRBD2	12	ASTFSGSADTQY
TRBV7-2	TRBJ2-1	TRBD2	13	ASSFGLAGRNEQF
TRBV6-1	TRBJ2-7	TRBD1	14	ASSFHAGTGGSEQY
TRBV7-9	TRBJ1-1	NA	8	ASSFSVAF
TRBV5-1	TRBJ2-7	NA	10	ASSPVGYEQY
TRBV7-9	TRBJ2-2	NA	14	ASSLPGTVDTGELF
TRBV4-3	TRBJ2-2	TRBD1	12	ASSRVQGVGELF
TRBV29-1	TRBJ2-3	TRBD2	12	SVELAGVTDTQY
TRBV5-1	TRBJ2-7	NA	14	ASSVEIRTVSYEQY
TRBV7-6	TRBJ1-5	NA	13	ASSLGGGSGRPQH
TRBV6-5	TRBJ1-1	NA	11	ASSYSGAREAF
TRBV29-1	TRBJ2-5	TRBD1	11	SVVWTGGETQY
TRBV5-1	TRBJ2-2	NA	11	ASSSRESGELF
TRBV15	TRBJ2-3	TRBD2	14	ATSRAGTSFPDTQY
TRBV5-1	TRBJ1-1	NA	11	ASRPKVNTEAF
TRBV11-2	TRBJ2-3	NA	13	ASSLEWLWPDTQY
TRBV5-1	TRBJ2-7	TRBD1	13	ASSLGGQGAHEQY
TRBV7-9	TRBJ2-7	TRBD1	13	ASSPRWDREYEQY
TRBV6-1	TRBJ2-1	NA	11	ASGAYLRNEQF
TRBV5-1	TRBJ2-1	NA	11	ASSLTGGDEQF
TRBV20-1	TRBJ2-7	TRBD1	12	SALPDRGLNEQY
TRBV20-1	TRBJ2-1	TRBD2	13	SARPPSGDYNEQF
TRBV5-6	TRBJ2-6	NA	14	ASTPRGSSGANVLT
TRBV10-2	TRBJ2-7	NA	9	ASSRLDEQY
TRBV10-3	TRBJ2-4	NA	14	AISEDSILAKNIQY
TRBV7-9	TRBJ2-1	NA	13	ASSLPGRTYNEQF
TRBV20-1	TRBJ1-6	NA	12	SASQVGRGSPLH